The sequence of this T cell receptor beta chain was determined in a study of blood T cell repertoires in COVID-19. Study-level information: T cells, B-cell-depleted T cells, or PBMCs provided the cDNA or gDNA that served as material.

Profiling relied on immunoSEQ multiplex PCR, and the TCRdb table lists in-frame clones only, not all of them. This sample has about 280,000 clones, with around 84% found just once. Each recovered donor of Cohort 3 presented with two negative PCRs, clearance, or symptom resolution. The clonotype was recovered from a woman aged 45-65 years who had recovered from COVID-19. The source material was PBMCs or T cells enriched from blood (not recorded which).

The chain's CDR3 is CASSLGSGYTF. The CDR3 DNA is TGTGCCAGCAGCTTAGGGAGTGGCTACACCTTC. This chain joins TRBV7-9 and TRBJ1-2; D is undetermined. The V and J ends lost 1 base and 7 bases respectively, with 4 bases between them. Germline values: CDR1 SEHNR, CDR2 FQNEAQ (reference sequence). This CDR3 spans 11 amino acids.